The clone carrying this T cell receptor (beta chain) is a singleton in its sample. Germline CDR1 and CDR2: SGHTA and FQGNSA. Trimming at V came to 5 bases and at J to 4 bases, leaving 5 bases not matched to a gene. The CDR3 sequence is 14 residues long. The data belong to a study of T cell changes during pregnancy in multiple sclerosis. Sequencing was performed with immunoSEQ multiplex PCR; in TCRdb, only in-frame clones are kept and a portion is missing. The sample lists roughly 80,000 clones; roughly 91% were seen once. The receptor was derived from a female donor in good health, enrolled as a control in a pregnancy study. Sequencing was performed on peripheral blood, taken after pregnancy. The chain links TRBV7-2 to TRBJ2-5; 9 nucleotides line up with TRBD2. The CDR3 nucleotides are TGTGCCAGCAGCCGTAGCGGGAGTGCAGAGACCCAGTACTTC. It encodes CASSRSGSAETQYF. The complete variable domain, with remaining parts taken from reference TRBV7-2 and TRBJ2-5, reads GAGVSQSPSNKVTEKGKDVELRCDPISGHTALYWYRQSLGQGLEFLIYFQGNSAPDKSGLPSDRFSAERTGGSVSTLTIQRTQQEDSAVYLCASSRSGSAETQYFGPGTRLLVL.